This T cell receptor (beta chain) appears in the sequencing data of a study of OX40 agonist ivuxolimab in advanced cancers. Study results and limitations: Some nonresponders additionally presented with little normalized T-cell clonal expansion.

Repertoires were generated with immunoSEQ multiplex PCR, while TCRdb's copy carries only in-frame clones and drops some. The data hold roughly 65,000 clones, with around 86% observed a single time. As concerns this clone: Its cognate antigen is unknown.

CDR1 SGHRS and CDR2 YFSETQ come from the germline V gene. V lost 0 bases, J lost 4 bases, and 11 bases lay in between. The CDR3 is 15 residues long. The chain links TRBV5-1 to TRBJ1-3, with a weak D call TRBD1 (5 bases). The source is an adult with an advanced solid tumor such as melanoma, head and neck, liver or kidney cancer. The input for sequencing was CD4+ or CD8+ T cells sorted from blood, taken in a trial of the OX40 agonist ivuxolimab. This CDR3 reads CASSLDGATGNTIYF. DNA of the CDR3: TGCGCCAGCAGCTTGGATGGGGCGACGGGAAACACCATATATTTT.